The entry below describes one T cell receptor (beta chain). The sample is drawn from a study of OX40 agonist ivuxolimab in advanced cancers. The table came from immunoSEQ multiplex PCR; TCRdb's copy has only in-frame clones and leaves some out. The sample contains about 50,000 clones, 70% to 85% of which appear only once. Per the germline V gene, CDR1 is SGHTA and CDR2 is FQGNSA. With V trimmed by 3 bases and J by 8 bases, 7 bases remained unmatched. The CDR3 runs 15 residues. The sequence was collected from an adult with an advanced solid tumor such as melanoma, head and neck, liver or kidney cancer. The input for sequencing was CD4+ or CD8+ T cells sorted from blood, taken in a trial of the OX40 agonist ivuxolimab. This chain connects TRBV7-2 to TRBJ1-2; 12 bases align to TRBD1. CDR3 coding DNA: TGTGCCAGCAGCTTGAACCGGGACAGGGGGCAAGGCTACACCTTC. This encodes CASSLNRDRGQGYTF. The entire variable domain, with the rest obtained from reference TRBV7-2 and TRBJ1-2, is as follows: GAGVSQSPSNKVTEKGKDVELRCDPISGHTALYWYRQSLGQGLEFLIYFQGNSAPDKSGLPSDRFSAERTGGSVSTLTIQRTQQEDSAVYLCASSLNRDRGQGYTFGSGTRLTVV.